The entry below gives a single T cell receptor beta chain sequence along with its context. The germline V and J ends were trimmed by 4 bases and 6 bases, with 19 bases remaining between them. The CDR3 sequence is 15 residues long. Germline CDR1 and CDR2: SGHRS and YFSETQ. Measured with immunoSEQ multiplex PCR; TCRdb has only the in-frame clones, and not every one. This table has more than 400,000 clones, roughly 88% appearing once. This sample is drawn from a study of blood T cell repertoires in COVID-19. Turning to the study itself: Sources were T cells, B-cell-depleted T cells, or PBMCs; the material itself was cDNA or gDNA.

Enrolled through a virtual design, the participants were between roughly 18 and 100 years of age and came from about two dozen US areas. Participants reported their clinical history, and cohort assignment relied on those reports. Resolution of symptoms, clearance, or two negative PCRs was present in recovered Cohort 3 donors. The sequence derives from a man between 18 and 35 years old who had recovered from COVID-19. The V gene is TRBV5-1, the J gene TRBJ1-2; D is uncertain. Sequencing was performed on PBMCs or T cells enriched from blood (not recorded which). CDR3: CASSRLPSNRDGYTF. CDR3 bases: TGCGCCAGCAGCCGCCTGCCAAGCAATCGAGATGGCTACACCTTC. The whole variable domain, filled in from reference TRBV5-1 and TRBJ1-2, reads KAGVTQTPRYLIKTRGQQVTLSCSPISGHRSVSWYQQTPGQGLQFLFEYFSETQRNKGNFPGRFSGRQFSNSRSEMNVSTLELGDSALYLCASSRLPSNRDGYTFGSGTRLTVV.